Each of the 7 T cell receptor beta chains below was sequenced from the same sample in a study of beta chain features in type 1 diabetes. TCRB transcripts that were expressed got sequenced, as all of the isolated RNA had been reverse transcribed. TCRdb's table, derived via immunoSEQ multiplex PCR, lists solely in-frame clones and lacks some. The sample yields about 220,000 clones, roughly a tenth seen once. Sequences were obtained from central memory CD4+ T cells from blood. These receptor sequences come from a man aged 18 to 30 in good health.

At least ten counts were recorded for this clone. The chain combines TRBV7-6 with TRBJ2-3, with 7 bases fitting TRBD1. Germline V CDR1 and CDR2: SGHVS, FNYEAQ. This CDR3 has 16 amino acids. Trimming removed 3 bases from V and 0 bases from J; junction bases left unmatched: 6. CDR3 sequence: CASSFRTGASTDTQYF. The CDR3 DNA reads TGTGCCAGCAGCTTCCGGACAGGTGCTAGCACAGATACGCAGTATTTT.

This clone was seen ten or more times. The chain couples TRBV14 to TRBJ1-2; D not certain. Germline loops: CDR1 SGHDN, CDR2 FVKESK. V lost 0 bases, J lost 10 bases, and 9 bases lay in between. This CDR3 has 12 residues. The CDR3: CASSQDIRPYTF. In DNA form, the CDR3 reads TGTGCCAGCAGCCAAGATATCCGTCCCTACACCTTC.

The J gene is TRBJ2-5, the V gene TRBV7-9; TRBD2 agrees at 8 bases. The V gene's germline CDR1 is SEHNR and CDR2 FQNEAQ (reference sequence). The CDR3 totals 17 residues. Trimming cost V 5 bases and J 2 bases; bases outside gene matches: 13. The CDR3 sequence: CASSRLGASGYQETQYF. The CDR3 nucleotides are TGTGCCAGCAGCCGCCTCGGGGCTAGCGGGTATCAAGAGACCCAGTACTTC.

This clone came up a few times. The chain carries TRBV4-3 and TRBJ2-1, with unresolved D. This CDR3 region has 18 residues. Trimming left V 0 bases short and J 0 bases short, with 15 bases between. Germline loops: CDR1 LGHNA, CDR2 YSLEER. The DNA for the CDR3 is TGCGCCAGCAGCCAAGATGGTCCGGATACGAGCTCCTACAATGAGCAGTTCTTC. As protein: CASSQDGPDTSSYNEQFF.

As DNA, the CDR3 is TGTGCCAGCAGTGATAGGTACCCACAGGGACAGCCCCAGCATTTT. It translates to CASSDRYPQGQPQHF. The genes are TRBV2 and TRBJ1-5; tentative D call: TRBD1 (6 bases). The V gene lost 3 bases and the J gene lost 7 bases, with 16 bases spanning the gap. The CDR3 loop spans 15 amino acids. CDR1 is SNHLY, CDR2 FYNNEI, per germline.

This clone was seen many times. This chain connects TRBV29-1 to TRBJ1-2; 8 bases align to TRBD1. The CDR3 runs to 14 residues. Germline CDR1 and CDR2: SQVTM and ANQGSEA. The J segment lost 0 bases and the V segment lost 6 bases, leaving 6 bases of the junction unmatched. The CDR3 protein is CSVPGTGANYGYTF. The DNA of the CDR3 is TGCAGCGTGCCTGGGACAGGAGCTAACTATGGCTACACCTTC.

The V call is TRBV6-6, the J call TRBJ2-5; 9 bases are a match to TRBD1. This CDR3 has 15 residues. CDR1 is MNHNY, CDR2 SVGAGI, per germline (reference sequence). The V segment lost 5 bases and the J segment 2 bases; nucleotides outside the gene matches: 6. The CDR3, as DNA: TGTGCCAGCAGTATATACAGGGGGCCTCAAGAGACCCAGTACTTC. Translated: CASSIYRGPQETQYF.